Included here is one T cell receptor beta chain sequence, with context. The antigen remains unidentified. Unique molecular identifiers were affixed to single, distinct cDNA molecules. One entry per CDR3 protein, called by TCRdb with MiXCR from the 5' RACE reads. In the table there are tens of thousands of distinct CDR3 sequences, less than 15% of which are singletons. The V gene end was trimmed by 6 bases and the J gene end by 5 bases; junction bases not matched to a gene: 7. Germline assignment: CDR1 DFQATT and CDR2 SNEGSKA (reference sequence). CDR3 size: 13 residues. This entry is derived from a study of early T cells in non-severe SARS-CoV-2 infection. Across the whole study: Chains were unpaired, as sequencing was done on bulk RNA from unsorted whole blood.

Study conclusions and caveats: The VDJdb matching leaned toward anti-spike CD8 responses and overlooked private and CD4 specificities.

The origin of this receptor is an adult who was a healthcare worker with PCR-confirmed SARS-CoV-2 infection or an uninfected control (not recorded which). This material consisted of whole blood, taken at baseline. The chain links TRBV20-1 to TRBJ1-5, with 7 bases lining up with TRBD1. The chain's CDR3 is CSANRGRDQPQHF. CDR3 bases: TGCAGTGCCAACAGGGGTCGGGATCAGCCCCAGCATTTT.